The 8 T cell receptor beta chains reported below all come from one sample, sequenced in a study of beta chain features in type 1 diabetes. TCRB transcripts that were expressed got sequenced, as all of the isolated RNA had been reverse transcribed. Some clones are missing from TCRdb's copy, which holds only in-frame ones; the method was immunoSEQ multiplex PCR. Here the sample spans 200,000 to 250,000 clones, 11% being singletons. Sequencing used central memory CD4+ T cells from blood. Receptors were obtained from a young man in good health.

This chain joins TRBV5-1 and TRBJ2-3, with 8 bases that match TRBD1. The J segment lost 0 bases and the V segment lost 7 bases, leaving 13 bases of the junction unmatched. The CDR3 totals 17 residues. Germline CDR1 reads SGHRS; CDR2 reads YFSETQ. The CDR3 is CASRAWPGGLSTDTQYF. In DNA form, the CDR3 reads TGCGCCAGCCGGGCTTGGCCAGGGGGCTTAAGCACAGATACGCAGTATTTT.

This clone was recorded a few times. The CDR3 protein is CASSIGTSVAYEQYF. CDR3 coding DNA: TGTGCCAGCAGCATTGGGACTAGCGTAGCCTACGAGCAGTACTTC. The chain recombines TRBV5-4 with TRBJ2-7; 10 nucleotides match TRBD2. The CDR3 covers 15 residues. The V and J ends lost 4 bases and 2 bases, in that order; junction bases with no gene match: 6. Germline lookup yields CDR1 SGHNT and CDR2 YYREEE (reference sequence).

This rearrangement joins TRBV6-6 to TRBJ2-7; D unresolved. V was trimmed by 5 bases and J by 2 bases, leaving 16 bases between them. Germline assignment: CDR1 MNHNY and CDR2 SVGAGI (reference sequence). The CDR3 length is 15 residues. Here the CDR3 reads CASSLELGQTYEQYF. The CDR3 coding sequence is TGTGCCAGCAGTCTCGAGTTAGGGCAGACCTACGAGCAGTACTTC.

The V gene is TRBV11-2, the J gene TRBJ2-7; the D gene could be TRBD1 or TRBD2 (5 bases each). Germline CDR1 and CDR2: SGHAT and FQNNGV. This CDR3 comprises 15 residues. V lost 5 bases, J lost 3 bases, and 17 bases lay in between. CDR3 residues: CASSPGEGLGYEQYF. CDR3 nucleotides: TGTGCCAGCAGCCCCGGCGAGGGGCTCGGCTACGAGCAGTACTTC.

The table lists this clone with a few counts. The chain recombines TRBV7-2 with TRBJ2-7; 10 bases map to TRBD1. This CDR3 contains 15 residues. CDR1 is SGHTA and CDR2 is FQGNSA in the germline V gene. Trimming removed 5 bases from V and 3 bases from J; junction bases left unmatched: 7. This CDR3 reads CASSASRDRGYEQYF. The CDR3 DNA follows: TGTGCCAGCAGCGCGTCCCGGGACAGGGGCTACGAGCAGTACTTC.

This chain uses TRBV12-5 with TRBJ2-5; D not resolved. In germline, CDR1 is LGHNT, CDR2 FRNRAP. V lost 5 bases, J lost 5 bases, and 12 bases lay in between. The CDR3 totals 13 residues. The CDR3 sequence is CASGATRGETQYF. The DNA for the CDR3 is TGTGCTAGTGGTGCCACGAGAGGCGAGACCCAGTACTTC.

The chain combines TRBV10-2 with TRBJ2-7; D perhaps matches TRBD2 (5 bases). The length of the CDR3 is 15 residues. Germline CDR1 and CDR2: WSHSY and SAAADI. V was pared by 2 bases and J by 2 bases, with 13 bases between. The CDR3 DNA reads TGCGCCAGCAGTGAGATCTTAGCGAGGACCTACGAGCAGTACTTC. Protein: CASSEILARTYEQYF.

CDR3 sequence (DNA): TGCGCCAGCAGCTCCAGCCCGACAGGGCCCTACGAGCAGTACTTC. Protein product: CASSSSPTGPYEQYF. The V gene is TRBV5-1, the J gene TRBJ2-7; 7 nucleotides line up with TRBD1. CDR1 SGHRS and CDR2 YFSETQ come from the germline V gene. The CDR3 runs to 15 residues. V shed 3 bases, J shed 2 bases, and the junction held 8 bases outside the gene matches.